A selection of T cell receptor beta chains follows, all from one sample in a study of blood T cell repertoires in COVID-19. Profiled with immunoSEQ multiplex PCR; TCRdb holds only in-frame clones, not every one. The table lists 250,000 to 400,000 clones, 80% to 90% of them singletons. What was sequenced was peripheral blood. Receptors were obtained from a man over 45 with active or convalescent COVID-19. CDR3s include the opening cysteine and the closing phenylalanine or tryptophan. Each record gives: D gene, V gene, clone size, J gene, CDR3 protein, CDR3 DNA. The D gene is left open where the match is weak. Expanded clones are given a class, and other clones once, few, many or no size at all.

NA,TRBV6-6,NA,TRBJ1-5,CASSLDGRYSNQPQHF,TGTGCCAGCAGTCTGGACGGGAGATATAGCAATCAGCCCCAGCATTTT
TRBD1,TRBV11-2,NA,TRBJ2-1,CASSSVGTGHNEQFF,TGTGCCAGCAGCTCGGTCGGGACAGGACACAATGAGCAGTTCTTC
NA,TRBV6-5,once,TRBJ2-1,CASGLGGNEQFF,TGTGCCAGCGGCCTGGGAGGCAATGAGCAGTTCTTC
NA,TRBV29-1,once,TRBJ2-7,CSVLGASVPYEQYF,TGCAGCGTCCTCGGGGCTAGCGTACCCTACGAGCAGTACTTC
TRBD1,TRBV2,few,TRBJ1-2,CASRWQGGPYGYTF,TGTGCCAGCAGGTGGCAGGGGGGTCCCTATGGCTACACCTTC
NA,TRBV5-5,NA,TRBJ2-1,CASSPFVANEQFF,TGTGCCAGCAGCCCGTTCGTGGCCAATGAGCAGTTCTTC
NA,TRBV27,NA,TRBJ1-1,CASSSDRGRGNTEAFF,TGTGCCAGCAGTTCCGATCGGGGAAGAGGGAACACTGAAGCTTTCTTT
TRBD1,TRBV7-3,NA,TRBJ2-5,CASSRQGAGETQYF,TGTGCCAGCAGTAGACAGGGGGCAGGGGAGACCCAGTACTTC
TRBD2,TRBV5-1,NA,TRBJ2-1,CASSLELAEYNEQFF,TGCGCCAGCAGCTTAGAACTAGCGGAGTACAATGAGCAGTTCTTC
NA,TRBV2,NA,TRBJ1-2,CASSEFGRTSNYGYTF,TGTGCCAGCAGTGAATTTGGTCGGACAAGTAACTATGGCTACACCTTC